This T cell receptor beta chain derives from a study of neurological immune-mediated disorders. The CDR3 sequence is 14 residues long. V shed 3 bases and J shed 1 base, with 7 bases lying between them. TCRdb fed the 5' RACE reads into MiXCR, producing one record per CDR3 protein. This table holds 55,000 to 65,000 distinct CDR3 sequences, approximately 12% found once. The time point here: longitudinal time-point 1 (baseline). This clonotype appeared many times. The chain employs TRBV12-3 or TRBV12-4 and TRBJ1-5; TRBD1 might be the D (5 bases). The specimen was PBMCs. This clonotype was obtained from a male donor with HTLV-1-associated myelopathy (HAM/TSP). DNA for the CDR3: TGTGCCAGCAGTTTCTGGGGGAGCAATCAGCCCCAGCATTTT. It specifies CASSFWGSNQPQHF.